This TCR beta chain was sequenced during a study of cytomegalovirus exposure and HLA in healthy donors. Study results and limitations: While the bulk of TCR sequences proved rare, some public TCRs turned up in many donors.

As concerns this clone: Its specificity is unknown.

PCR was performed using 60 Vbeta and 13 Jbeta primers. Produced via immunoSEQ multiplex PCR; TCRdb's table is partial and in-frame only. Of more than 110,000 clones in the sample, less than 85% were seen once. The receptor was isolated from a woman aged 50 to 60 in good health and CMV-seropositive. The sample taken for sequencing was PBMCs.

The CDR3 DNA follows: TGCGCCAGCAGCCCATGGACAGGGGGCGGATATAATGAGCAGTTCTTC. As protein: CASSPWTGGGYNEQFF. V gene TRBV5-1 combines with J gene TRBJ2-1, with 11 bases lining up with TRBD1. Germline V CDR1 and CDR2: SGHRS, YFSETQ. V was clipped by 4 bases and J by 7 bases; unmatched bases: 10. There are 16 residues in the CDR3.